This TCR beta chain was documented in a study of shared clonotypes between healthy human individuals. The authors distributed each subset's genomic DNA evenly over several immunoSEQ plates. Clones were sequenced by immunoSEQ multiplex PCR, and TCRdb holds only the in-frame ones, with some missing. In the table there are approximately 1.9 million clones, about 94% of which are singletons. CDR1 is LNHDA and CDR2 is SQIVND in the germline V gene (reference sequence). V was shortened by 2 bases and J by 4 bases, with 12 bases between the two germline ends. This CDR3 contains 14 residues. CD45RO-negative, CCR7-selected cells formed the naive CD8 fraction, which excluded terminally differentiated effector memory CD45RA+ cells.

The genes are TRBV19 and TRBJ2-7; D may be TRBD2 (5 bases). Material for sequencing was naive CD8+ T cells from PBMCs. This receptor was identified in a man aged 18-30 years in good health. Some clones in this sample may be carry-over from other donors' samples. The chain's CDR3 is CASSISLARYEQYF. As DNA, the CDR3 is TGTGCCAGTAGTATATCTCTAGCTCGGTACGAGCAGTACTTC. Full variable domain (missing parts from reference TRBV19 and TRBJ2-7): DGGITQSPKYLFRKEGQNVTLSCEQNLNHDAMYWYRQDPGQGLRLIYYSQIVNDFQKGDIAEGYSVSREKKESFPLTVTSAQKNPTAFYLCASSISLARYEQYFGPGTRLTVT.